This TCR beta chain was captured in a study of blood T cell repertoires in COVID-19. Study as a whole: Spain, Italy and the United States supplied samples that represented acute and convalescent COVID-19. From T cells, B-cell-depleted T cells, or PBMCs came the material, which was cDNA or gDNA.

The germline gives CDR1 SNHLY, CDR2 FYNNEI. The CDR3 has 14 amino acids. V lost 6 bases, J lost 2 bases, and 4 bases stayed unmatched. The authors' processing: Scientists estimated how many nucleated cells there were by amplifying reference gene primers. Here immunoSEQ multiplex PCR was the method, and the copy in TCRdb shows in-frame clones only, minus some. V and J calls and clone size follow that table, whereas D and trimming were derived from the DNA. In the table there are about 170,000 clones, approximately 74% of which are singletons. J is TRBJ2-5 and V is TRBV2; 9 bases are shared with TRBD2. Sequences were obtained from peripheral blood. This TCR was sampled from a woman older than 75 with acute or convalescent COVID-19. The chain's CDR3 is CASRDGLAQETQYF. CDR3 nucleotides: TGTGCCAGCAGGGACGGACTAGCGCAAGAGACCCAGTACTTC.